Following are 16 T cell receptor beta chains from one sample sequenced in a study of blood T cell repertoires in COVID-19. The assay was immunoSEQ multiplex PCR, and TCRdb's table has in-frame clones only and misses some. The profile shows about 140,000 clones, about 89% of them singletons. Material for sequencing was peripheral blood. The receptor source for this set is a man aged 50 to 60 with active COVID-19.

The chain is built from TRBV23-1 and TRBJ2-1, with TRBD1 matching over 7 bases. TRBV23-1 is treated as an ORF (open reading frame) with a function not yet certain. The CDR3 sequence is 15 residues long. The V and J ends lost 2 bases and 9 bases, in that order; junction bases with no gene match: 10. CDR3 in amino acids: CASSQTLVRGLEQFF. In DNA, the CDR3 is TGCGCCAGCAGTCAAACCTTAGTAAGGGGGCTTGAGCAGTTCTTC.

V is TRBV6-5 and J is TRBJ1-2; D call uncertain. Trimming cost V 0 bases and J 4 bases, with 9 bases left between them. This CDR3 spans 14 amino acids. Germline CDR1 MNHEY, CDR2 SVGAGI. The chain's CDR3 is CASSYSRGSYGYTF. Here the CDR3 DNA reads TGTGCCAGCAGTTACTCGCGGGGTTCCTATGGCTACACCTTC.

This clone was seen once. The chain has TRBV7-9 and TRBJ1-2; TRBD1 matches at 10 bases. CDR3 length: 14 amino acids. Trimming at V came to 5 bases and at J to 7 bases, leaving 7 bases not matched to a gene. The germline CDR1 and CDR2 sequences are SEHNR and FQNEAQ (reference sequence). CDR3 in amino acids: CASSRTGGDGGYTF. The CDR3 bases are TGTGCCAGCAGCAGGACAGGGGGAGATGGTGGCTACACCTTC.

The chain employs TRBV12-3 or TRBV12-4 and TRBJ2-1, with no clear D. The CDR3 has 13 residues. Between the trimmed V and J ends, which lost 5 bases and 0 bases, there was a span of 5 bases. In DNA form, the CDR3 reads TGTGCCAGCAGTCGACTCTCCTACAATGAGCAGTTCTTC. Its translation is CASSRLSYNEQFF.

This clone was counted a single time. This sequence joins TRBV12-5 and TRBJ1-5, with D possibly matching TRBD1 (6 bases). Per germline, CDR1 LGHNT and CDR2 FRNRAP. This CDR3 is 13 amino acids long. V was pared by 6 bases and J by 2 bases, with 8 bases between. CDR3 region: CASGAGGNQPQHF. CDR3 DNA sequence: TGTGCTAGTGGGGCAGGGGGCAATCAGCCCCAGCATTTT.

This clone was picked up one time. The chain joins TRBV7-9 to TRBJ2-1; D is unresolved. The CDR3 is 11 amino acids. Germline CDR1 SEHNR, CDR2 FQNEAQ (reference sequence). The V end was cut by 1 base, the J end by 12 bases, with 7 bases between. The CDR3 sequence: CASSLDSLQFF. In nucleotides, the CDR3 is TGTGCCAGCAGCTTAGACTCGTTGCAGTTCTTC.

The rearrangement links TRBV3-1 (or the pseudogene TRBV3-2) to TRBJ2-3; TRBD2 might be the D (5 bases). V gave up 1 base and J gave up 2 bases, with 13 bases separating them. The CDR3 consists of 16 residues. The V gene's germline CDR1 is LGHDT and CDR2 YNNKEL (reference sequence). The CDR3 coding sequence is TGTGCCAGCAGCCAAGCGGGCGGGCGTACCACAGATACGCAGTATTTT. It translates to CASSQAGGRTTDTQYF.

This chain links TRBV19 with TRBJ1-5, with a possible D match to TRBD1 (5 bases). The CDR3 loop spans 13 amino acids. V lost 6 bases and J lost 4, with 10 bases in between. Germline assignment: CDR1 LNHDA and CDR2 SQIVND (reference sequence). The CDR3 is CASRAQGNQPQHF. DNA for the CDR3: TGTGCCAGTAGGGCCCAGGGAAATCAGCCCCAGCATTTT.

The rearrangement links TRBV6-1 to TRBJ2-6; TRBD1 agrees at 8 bases. The J segment lost 4 bases and the V segment lost 2 bases, leaving 4 bases of the junction unmatched. The CDR3 has 16 residues. Per the germline V gene, CDR1 is MNHNS and CDR2 is SASEGT. The CDR3 loop reads CASSEQGARGANVLTF. The CDR3 DNA reads as TGTGCCAGCAGTGAACAGGGGGCGCGCGGGGCCAACGTCCTGACTTTC.

The rearrangement links TRBV7-4 to TRBJ2-4, with D hard to call. With 1 base removed from V and 0 bases from J, the gap between germline ends came to 4 bases. The CDR3 contains 14 residues. CDR1 SGHVT and CDR2 SQSDAQ come from the germline V gene. The CDR3: CASSLGGAKNIQYF. In DNA form, the CDR3 reads TGTGCCAGCAGCTTAGGAGGAGCCAAAAACATTCAGTACTTC.

The chain carries TRBV5-1 and TRBJ2-3; weak D call: TRBD1 (5 bases). This CDR3 has 16 amino acids. Between the trimmed V and J ends, which lost 0 bases and 6 bases, there was a span of 17 bases. The V gene's germline CDR1 is SGHRS and CDR2 YFSETQ. CDR3 residues: CASSLARTPARDTQYF. DNA of the CDR3: TGCGCCAGCAGCTTGGCCAGGACACCTGCTAGGGATACGCAGTATTTT.

This chain links TRBV5-8 with TRBJ2-1, with 9 bases fitting TRBD2. The CDR3 has 17 amino acids. CDR1 is SGHTS and CDR2 is YDEGEE in the germline V gene. The ends lost 7 bases at V and 3 bases at J; junction bases unmatched: 14. The CDR3 protein is CASVDMTAGGVYNEQFF. The CDR3 nucleotides are TGTGCCAGCGTTGACATGACCGCGGGGGGGGTCTACAATGAGCAGTTCTTC.

The J gene is TRBJ1-2, the V gene TRBV18; a possible D gene is TRBD1 (6 bases). Germline V gene sequence: CDR1 KGHSH, CDR2 LQKENI. The germline V and J ends were trimmed by 5 bases and 4 bases, with 14 bases remaining between them. The CDR3 extends over 14 amino acids. CDR3 nucleotide sequence: TGTGCCAGCTCATTCCCAGGGGCGGGCTATGGCTACACCTTC. This encodes CASSFPGAGYGYTF.

The chain combines TRBV10-3 with TRBJ1-3; D remains unclear. CDR1 and CDR2 (germline): ENHRY, SYGVKD. V lost 8 bases, J lost 2 bases, and 19 bases lay in between. The CDR3 covers 16 residues. CDR3 coding DNA: TGTGCCATCTCGGTCCGGGGAACGAGACCTGGAAACACCATATATTTT. It translates to CAISVRGTRPGNTIYF.

The chain employs TRBV7-9 and TRBJ2-7, with 10 bases matching TRBD1. Trimming at V came to 5 bases and at J to 5 bases, leaving 3 bases not matched to a gene. There are 13 residues in the CDR3. Germline values: CDR1 SEHNR, CDR2 FQNEAQ (reference sequence). The CDR3 spells CASSRDRGNEQYF. Written as DNA, the CDR3 is TGTGCCAGCAGCCGGGACAGGGGAAACGAGCAGTACTTC.

This clone came up a few times. In nucleotides, the CDR3 is TGCGCCAGCTCGTTTGCTGTGGCACGGAGAGGCTACACCTTC. As protein: CASSFAVARRGYTF. The chain carries TRBV5-1 and TRBJ1-2; no clear D gene. Germline V lookup: CDR1 SGHRS, CDR2 YFSETQ. V lost 7 bases to trimming and J lost 8 bases, with 21 bases between them. This CDR3 region has 14 residues. The complete variable domain, with remaining parts taken from reference TRBV5-1 and TRBJ1-2, reads KAGVTQTPRYLIKTRGQQVTLSCSPISGHRSVSWYQQTPGQGLQFLFEYFSETQRNKGNFPGRFSGRQFSNSRSEMNVSTLELGDSALYLCASSFAVARRGYTFGSGTRLTVV.